Below, one TCR beta chain is given with its context. As yet, its antigen is unknown. The source of the sample is a study of CD8 T cells in Susac syndrome. Study observations and caveats: The authors acknowledged that their TCR sequencing and HLA analysis involved a relatively small number of individuals.

Random hexamers were used to reverse transcribe an amount of roughly 0.45 to 1 ug RNA. Amplification of TCR beta CDR3 spanned 54 Vbeta and 13 Jbeta via immunoSEQ multiplex PCR. TCRdb re-derived calls from the immunoSEQ multiplex PCR reads in MiXCR, one entry per CDR3 protein. This sample has about 180,000 distinct CDR3 sequences, with approximately 94% found just once. Trimming left V 0 bases short and J 11 bases short, with 16 bases between. This CDR3 has 14 amino acids. From germline, CDR1 is LGHNA and CDR2 YSLEER. The source is a human donor with multiple sclerosis. The chain combines TRBV4-3 with TRBJ1-1; tentatively, D is TRBD1 (6 bases). Source material: CD4+ T cells from PBMCs. CDR3 in DNA: TGCGCCAGCAGCCAAGATCAAGGCAGGAGGGGGGCTTTCTTT. It codes for CASSQDQGRRGAFF.